The 22 T cell receptor beta chains below all came from one sample that was sequenced in a study of shared clonotypes between healthy human individuals. The repertoire was sequenced with immunoSEQ multiplex PCR; TCRdb's copy has only in-frame clones and lacks some. The table records roughly 1 million clones, 75% to 85% of them present only once. Sequenced sample: memory CD4+ T cells from PBMCs. Indicated subset: CD45RA-negative fraction. These receptors all stem from a man in his late teens or twenties in good health. Some clones in this sample may be carry-over from other donors' samples.

Regarding this clone: The same CDR3 is also encoded by other DNA sequences in this sample. The chain employs TRBV5-1 and TRBJ2-3; TRBD2 matches at 12 bases. The CDR3 is 15 residues long. The trim removed 4 bases at V and 1 base at J, leaving 1 base unmatched. CDR1 SGHRS and CDR2 YFSETQ come from the germline V gene. Here the CDR3 reads CASSLAGGGTDTQYF. The CDR3 DNA reads TGCGCCAGCAGCCTAGCGGGAGGGGGCACAGATACGCAGTATTTT. Filled out from reference TRBV5-1 and TRBJ2-3, the complete variable domain reads KAGVTQTPRYLIKTRGQQVTLSCSPISGHRSVSWYQQTPGQGLQFLFEYFSETQRNKGNFPGRFSGRQFSNSRSEMNVSTLELGDSALYLCASSLAGGGTDTQYFGPGTRLTVL.

The chain uses TRBV21-1 and TRBJ1-5. TRBV21-1 is a pseudogene locus. The CDR3 extends over 17 amino acids. CDR3 bases: TGTGCCAGCAGCCCCCGCCGGGGTCCTCCTTTCAATCAGCCCCAGCATTTT. Translated, it gives CASSPRRGPPFNQPQHF.

The chain employs TRBV29-1 and TRBJ2-1, with D unclear. Germline lookup yields CDR1 SQVTM and CDR2 ANQGSEA. The CDR3 runs 12 residues. V was pared by 4 bases and J by 3 bases, with 7 bases between. Here the CDR3 reads CSVAKDYNEQFF. The CDR3 DNA sequence: TGCAGCGTTGCTAAGGACTACAATGAGCAGTTCTTC.

This clone was seen more than once but under ten times. The V call is TRBV2, the J call TRBJ1-5, with TRBD1 as a possible D gene (5 bases). V was trimmed by 6 bases and J by 8 bases, leaving 11 bases between them. Germline loops: CDR1 SNHLY, CDR2 FYNNEI. The CDR3 covers 12 residues. CDR3 loop: CASRSPGEPQHF. The CDR3 DNA follows: TGTGCCAGCAGAAGTCCGGGGGAGCCCCAGCATTTT.

This chain links TRBV6-5 with TRBJ2-5; 9 bases line up with TRBD1. The CDR3 is made up of 14 amino acids. With 7 bases clipped from V and 5 bases from J, the junction kept 8 bases outside the gene matches. In germline, CDR1 is MNHEY, CDR2 SVGAGI. CDR3 bases: TGTGCCAGCAAGCCGACAGGGGGTGGGGAGACCCAGTACTTC. Protein sequence: CASKPTGGGETQYF.

This chain uses TRBV29-1 with TRBJ2-3; no firm D call. Germline V gives CDR1 SQVTM, CDR2 ANQGSEA. The CDR3 length is 13 residues. Trimming removed 1 base from V and 6 bases from J, with 11 bases in between. As DNA, the CDR3 is TGCAGCGTTGAAGTTAGCCCCTTGGATACGCAGTATTTT. It encodes CSVEVSPLDTQYF.

The chain is built from TRBV5-4 and TRBJ1-1; possibly TRBD1 for D (6 bases). Per germline, CDR1 SGHNT and CDR2 YYREEE (reference sequence). Deletions cut 3 bases from V and 8 bases from J, with 17 bases between. This CDR3 spans 14 amino acids. The CDR3 protein is CASSSPITDREAFF. CDR3 nucleotides: TGTGCCAGCAGCTCACCGATTACCGACAGGGAAGCTTTCTTT.

The V call is TRBV5-6, the J call TRBJ1-3; D remains ambiguous. The V and J ends lost 1 base and 3 bases respectively, with 14 bases between them. Germline assignment: CDR1 SGHDT and CDR2 YYEEEE. The CDR3 has 16 amino acids. In nucleotides, the CDR3 is TGTGCCAGCAGCTTGTGGGAAAGGCCGCTTGGAAACACCATATATTTT. This translates into CASSLWERPLGNTIYF.

The chain couples TRBV11-2 to TRBJ2-7; 8 bases map to TRBD1. Germline V CDR1 and CDR2: SGHAT, FQNNGV. The CDR3 has 15 residues. V gave up 1 base and J gave up 4 bases; unmatched junction bases: 6. Here the CDR3 reads CASSLGTGLRYEQYF. CDR3 bases: TGTGCCAGCAGCTTAGGGACAGGGTTAAGGTACGAGCAGTACTTC.

This clone was detected a few times. This chain connects TRBV6-1 to TRBJ2-7; D is perhaps TRBD2 (6 bases). Germline assignment: CDR1 MNHNS and CDR2 SASEGT. Trimming pared 7 bases from V and 0 bases from J, leaving 10 bases between. The CDR3 is made up of 13 amino acids. CDR3 protein: CASIKRVSYEQYF. The DNA of the CDR3 is TGTGCCAGCATCAAGCGGGTCTCCTACGAGCAGTACTTC.

This sequence joins TRBV7-3 and TRBJ1-2; no clear D gene. Trimming removed 2 bases at V and 4 bases at J, with 8 bases between. Germline V lookup: CDR1 SGHTA, CDR2 FQGTGA. This CDR3 contains 13 residues. The CDR3 sequence is CASSLGVVYGYTF. Here the CDR3 DNA reads TGTGCCAGCAGCTTAGGAGTAGTCTATGGCTACACCTTC.

Details on this clone: Different DNA sequences within this sample yield the same CDR3. This chain connects TRBV2 to TRBJ2-5; tentative D call: TRBD1 (6 bases). Trimming left V 3 bases short and J 1 base short, with 12 bases between. Germline loops: CDR1 SNHLY, CDR2 FYNNEI. This CDR3 comprises 15 residues. Here the CDR3 DNA reads TGTGCCAGCAGTGACAGGGGCCAGGCCCAAGAGACCCAGTACTTC. It encodes CASSDRGQAQETQYF.

The chain employs TRBV15 and TRBJ1-3; D is possibly TRBD1 (5 bases). Per germline, CDR1 LNHNV and CDR2 YYDKDF (reference sequence). Trimming took 4 bases from V and 4 from J, leaving 14 bases between them. This CDR3 region has 15 residues. The CDR3 bases are TGTGCCACCAGCATAGGGGCGGGGAGAGGAAACACCATATATTTT. This codes for CATSIGAGRGNTIYF.

The chain uses TRBV6-5 and TRBJ1-4; D remains unclear. The V end was cut by 10 bases, the J end by 8 bases, with 17 bases between. CDR1 is MNHEY, CDR2 SVGAGI, per germline. CDR3 length: 13 amino acids. The CDR3 sequence: CATRWSGSEKLFF. DNA of the CDR3: TGTGCCACCCGATGGAGTGGCAGCGAAAAACTGTTTTTT.

The chain combines TRBV28 with TRBJ2-3; perhaps TRBD2 as D (6 bases). Per germline, CDR1 MDHEN and CDR2 SYDVKM. Trimming shortened V by 2 bases and J by 11 bases, and 14 bases separated the two germline ends. This CDR3 is built from 13 residues. CDR3 DNA sequence: TGTGCCAGCAGTTTAGCGGGGCGGGATGGGCAGTATTTT. It translates to CASSLAGRDGQYF.

The chain recombines TRBV5-1 with TRBJ2-5; 13 bases are a match to TRBD2. Germline lookup yields CDR1 SGHRS and CDR2 YFSETQ. V dropped 3 bases and J dropped 3; count of bases not matched to a gene: 5. The CDR3 covers 16 residues. This chain's CDR3 is CASSSGGTSGKETQYF. The CDR3 nucleotides are TGCGCCAGCAGCTCGGGAGGGACTAGCGGGAAAGAGACCCAGTACTTC.

V and J are TRBV9 and TRBJ2-1; TRBD2 might be the D (6 bases). The ends were cut back, 3 bases at V and 2 bases at J, with 12 bases in the middle. CDR3 length: 15 residues. Germline CDR1 is SGDLS and CDR2 is YYNGEE. CDR3 loop: CASSGDSGTYNEQFF. The CDR3 bases are TGTGCCAGCAGCGGCGATAGCGGAACCTACAATGAGCAGTTCTTC.

The rearrangement joins TRBV18 to TRBJ2-1, with 11 nucleotides matching TRBD2. Looked up from germline, CDR1 is KGHSH and CDR2 is LQKENI. V shed 3 bases, J shed 3 bases, and the junction held 4 bases outside the gene matches. This CDR3 has 16 residues. The CDR3 sequence: CASSPTSGSIYNEQFF. In nucleotides, the CDR3 is TGTGCCAGCTCACCCACTAGCGGGAGTATCTACAATGAGCAGTTCTTC.

Worth noting for this clone: Within the sample, other DNA sequences also encode this same CDR3. V gene TRBV5-1 combines with J gene TRBJ1-5; a weak D match, TRBD1 (6 bases). This CDR3 spans 15 amino acids. Looked up from germline, CDR1 is SGHRS and CDR2 is YFSETQ. Trimming took off 0 bases at V and 2 bases at J, with 9 bases between the two ends. The CDR3 protein is CASSLEGGGNQPQHF. Written as DNA, the CDR3 is TGCGCCAGCAGCTTGGAAGGGGGAGGCAATCAGCCCCAGCATTTT.

This clone appeared a few times. The V and J genes are TRBV21-1 and TRBJ1-1. TRBV21-1 is designated a pseudogene. The CDR3 is 16 residues long. CDR3 sequence: CASSKAPRSYETEAFF. DNA for the CDR3: TGTGCCAGCAGCAAAGCGCCCAGGAGTTATGAAACTGAAGCTTTCTTT.

With respect to this clone: A junction end diverges from the germline sequence, so it may reflect a read error. The chain carries TRBV14 and TRBJ2-6; D gene unclear. This CDR3 contains 22 residues. CDR1 SGHDN and CDR2 FVKESK come from the germline V gene. In nucleotides, the CDR3 is TGTGCCAGCAACCAACACCAATTTGATCGCCCGACATTAAGCTCTGGGGCCAACGTCCTGACTTTC. It codes for CASNQHQFDRPTLSSGANVLTF.

This clone was recorded at least ten times. CDR3 in amino acids: CATSSISGRITDTQYF. The CDR3 region has the DNA TGTGCCACCAGCAGTATTAGCGGGAGAATCACAGATACGCAGTATTTT. The chain uses TRBV15 and TRBJ2-3; 9 positions agree with TRBD2. The CDR3 covers 16 residues. Germline-derived CDR1 and CDR2 are LNHNV and YYDKDF (reference sequence). V lost 3 bases and J lost 2; bases outside the gene matches: 6.